This entry is about one T cell receptor beta chain. Antigen unknown. Sequencing used immunoSEQ version 4 in survey mode. The table came from immunoSEQ multiplex PCR; TCRdb's copy has only in-frame clones and leaves some out. The sample has roughly 32,000 clones, about four fifths seen once. The data were taken from a study of persistence of HIV-infected CD4 T cells. About the research overall: CD4+ T cells responding to CMV or HIV-1 Gag were isolated.

V shed 2 bases, J shed 8 bases, and the junction held 14 bases outside the gene matches. Germline CDR1 reads LNHNV; CDR2 reads YYDKDF (reference sequence). The CDR3 loop spans 17 amino acids. Whole-study findings and limits: Rare CMV-responding cells carrying HIV-1 proviruses were not analyzed separately for TCR.

Stimulation used 8.5 to 10 ug/mL lysate from CMV-infected fibroblasts. Memory cells lacking CD40L and CD69 with high CD45RO were sorted. Donors were HIV-1-infected adults who began suppressive ART during chronic infection. The receptor was isolated from an adult man with HIV who was CMV-seropositive. The V call is TRBV15, the J call TRBJ1-4; TRBD1 agrees at 7 bases. Here the sequenced sample was CD4+ T cells sorted from PBMCs after approximately 19-hour stimulation, taken from a patient who received antiretroviral therapy. CDR3 residues: CATSRTLRAGGNEKLFF. The CDR3 region has the DNA TGTGCCACCAGCAGAACCCTCCGGGCAGGGGGAAACGAAAAACTGTTTTTT.